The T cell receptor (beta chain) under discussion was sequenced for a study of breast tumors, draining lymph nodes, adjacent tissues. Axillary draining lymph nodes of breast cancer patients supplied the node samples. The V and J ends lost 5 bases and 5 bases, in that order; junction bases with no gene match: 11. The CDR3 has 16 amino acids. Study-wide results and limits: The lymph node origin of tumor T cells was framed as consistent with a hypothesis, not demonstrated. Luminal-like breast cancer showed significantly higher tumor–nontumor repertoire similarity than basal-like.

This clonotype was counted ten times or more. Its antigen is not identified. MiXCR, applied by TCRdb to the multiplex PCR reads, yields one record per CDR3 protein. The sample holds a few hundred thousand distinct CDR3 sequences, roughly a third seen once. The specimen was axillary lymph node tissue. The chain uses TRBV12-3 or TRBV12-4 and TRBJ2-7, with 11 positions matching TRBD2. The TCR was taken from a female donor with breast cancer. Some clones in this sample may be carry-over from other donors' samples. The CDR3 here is CASSVSGRALLHEQYF. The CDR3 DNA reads TGTGCCAGCAGTGTTAGCGGGAGGGCCCTTCTCCACGAGCAGTACTTC.